This T cell receptor (beta chain) was sequenced in a study of human T cells and chemical hapten exposure. Study at large: Variation in per-sample TCR yields came mainly from small pooled library volume differences.

The library gave individual cDNA molecules unique molecular identifiers. TCRdb reprocessed the RACE reads via MiXCR and lists one record per CDR3 protein. Among over 35,000 distinct CDR3 sequences listed, 10% were seen once. At least ten counts were recorded for this clonotype. Antigen specificity is unknown. V was trimmed by 1 base and J by 5 bases, leaving 23 bases between them. There are 18 residues in the CDR3. From germline, CDR1 is SGHVS and CDR2 FQNEAQ. The time point was: pre-sensitization, week 0. Described treatment: therapeutic diphenylcyclopropenone sensitization with weekly scalp DPC. Blood, whole and unfractionated, served as the source for total RNA extraction. General study results and limits: Alopecia affecting every donor means their immune response may not match healthy people's.

The clonotype comes from a man in his thirties or forties with alopecia areata. Some clones in this sample may be carry-over from other donors' samples. The sample was whole blood, taken in connection with sensitization to the hapten diphenylcyclopropenone (DPC). This rearrangement joins TRBV7-8 to TRBJ1-1, with D possibly being TRBD1 (6 bases). The DNA for the CDR3 is TGTGCCAGCAGCTTAGTTTCGGGTTACAGGGCCATGAGGACTGAAGCTTTCTTT. Protein sequence: CASSLVSGYRAMRTEAFF. Variable domain in full (rest from reference TRBV7-8 and TRBJ1-1): GAGVSQSPRYKVAKRGQDVALRCDPISGHVSLFWYQQALGQGPEFLTYFQNEAQLDKSGLPSDRFFAERPEGSVSTLKIQRTQQEDSAVYLCASSLVSGYRAMRTEAFFGQGTRLTVV.